A single sample gave rise to the 22 T cell receptor beta chains below, sequenced in a study of memory CD4+ T cells and cytomegalovirus serostatus. Assay: immunoSEQ multiplex PCR; the TCRdb copy retains only in-frame clones and omits some. Seen here are some 60,000 clones, roughly 81% observed once, and the top ten hold more than 1%. Single viable CD3+CD4+CD8-CD45RO+ cells were sorted as the memory CD4+ T cells. Sequenced: memory CD4+ T cells from blood. These receptors were obtained from an adult in good health and CMV-seronegative.

The CDR3, as DNA: TGTGCCAGCAGCCGCGGACAGTGGTCCTACAATGAGCAGTTCTTC. Amino acid sequence: CASSRGQWSYNEQFF. This chain links TRBV7-8 with TRBJ2-1; D is possibly TRBD1 (6 bases). The CDR3 extends over 15 amino acids. The germline V and J ends were trimmed by 5 bases and 1 base, with 12 bases remaining between them. Germline CDR1 is SGHVS and CDR2 is FQNEAQ.

The V and J genes are TRBV11-1 and TRBJ2-3, with a tentative D call TRBD2 (5 bases). Germline CDR1 and CDR2: SGHAT and FQDESV (reference sequence). The length of the CDR3 is 15 residues. The ends were cut back, 1 base at V and 0 bases at J, with 8 bases in the middle. In DNA, the CDR3 is TGTGCCAGCAGCTTAGTAGCGAAAAGCACAGATACGCAGTATTTT. This translates into CASSLVAKSTDTQYF. The full variable domain, rest sourced from reference TRBV11-1 and TRBJ2-3, is EAEVAQSPRYKITEKSQAVAFWCDPISGHATLYWYRQILGQGPELLVQFQDESVVDDSQLPKDRFSAERLKGVDSTLKIQPAELGDSAMYLCASSLVAKSTDTQYFGPGTRLTVL.

This clone was found a few times. This chain links TRBV27 with TRBJ2-7; 8 bases are shared with TRBD2. CDR1 is MNHEY and CDR2 is SMNVEV in the germline V gene (reference sequence). Losses at the gene ends were 0 bases for V and 5 bases for J; bases not matched to a gene: 6. The CDR3 loop spans 15 amino acids. CDR3 region: CASSLSSGGPHEQYF. The CDR3 DNA reads TGTGCCAGCAGTTTATCATCGGGAGGGCCCCACGAGCAGTACTTC.

The V and J genes are TRBV15 and TRBJ1-5; TRBD1 is a possible D gene (5 bases). The CDR3 consists of 14 residues. V lost 5 bases, J lost 3 bases, and 11 bases lay in between. Germline assignment: CDR1 LNHNV and CDR2 YYDKDF (reference sequence). The CDR3 here is CATSATANNQPQHF. DNA for the CDR3: TGTGCCACCAGCGCGACAGCAAACAATCAGCCCCAGCATTTT.

The chain employs TRBV29-1 and TRBJ2-3; maybe TRBD2 (6 bases). Germline CDR1 reads SQVTM; CDR2 reads ANQGSEA. The CDR3 consists of 14 residues. With 2 bases removed from V and 2 bases from J, the gap between germline ends came to 11 bases. CDR3 sequence (DNA): TGCAGCGTTGAATTGGACTACTACACAGATACGCAGTATTTT. Amino acids: CSVELDYYTDTQYF.

This chain connects TRBV11-2 to TRBJ1-1; D ambiguous. Trimming took 4 bases from V and 0 from J, leaving 12 bases between them. The CDR3 has 15 residues. CDR1 and CDR2 from the germline V gene are SGHAT and FQNNGV. The CDR3 DNA follows: TGTGCCAGCAGCTCCGGTCCTCGTGTGAACACTGAAGCTTTCTTT. Its translation is CASSSGPRVNTEAFF. Full variable domain (missing parts from reference TRBV11-2 and TRBJ1-1): EAGVAQSPRYKIIEKRQSVAFWCNPISGHATLYWYQQILGQGPKLLIQFQNNGVVDDSQLPKDRFSAERLKGVDSTLKIQPAKLEDSAVYLCASSSGPRVNTEAFFGQGTRLTVV.

Points on this clone: Other nucleotide sequences in the sample specify the same CDR3. The J gene is TRBJ1-1, the V gene TRBV2, with D possibly being TRBD1 (6 bases). Trimming pared 5 bases from V and 0 bases from J, leaving 10 bases between. This CDR3 region has 14 residues. CDR1 is SNHLY and CDR2 is FYNNEI in the germline V gene. In DNA, the CDR3 is TGTGCCAGCAGTTTAGGACAGTTGAACACTGAAGCTTTCTTT. Translated: CASSLGQLNTEAFF. The full variable domain, with the rest looked up from reference TRBV2 and TRBJ1-1, is EPEVTQTPSHQVTQMGQEVILRCVPISNHLYFYWYRQILGQKVEFLVSFYNNEISEKSEIFDDQFSVERPDGSNFTLKIRSTKLEDSAMYFCASSLGQLNTEAFFGQGTRLTVV.

About this clone: Germline is not matched at one junction end, which may reflect a read error. The gene calls are TRBV10-3 and TRBJ1-2; D is perhaps TRBD1 (6 bases). Germline values: CDR1 ENHRY, CDR2 SYGVKD. CDR3 length: 16 residues. For the CDR3, the DNA is TGTGCCATCAGAGAGTTTACAGGGACCTTCGTCTATGGCTACACCTTC. Translating gives CAIREFTGTFVYGYTF.

The chain couples TRBV2 to TRBJ1-5; D call uncertain. Germline assignment: CDR1 SNHLY and CDR2 FYNNEI. V lost 1 base, J lost 2 bases, and 6 bases lay in between. The CDR3 length is 14 residues. The CDR3, as DNA: TGTGCCAGCAGTGAAGAGGGTGGCAATCAGCCCCAGCATTTT. This codes for CASSEEGGNQPQHF. The full variable domain, rest sourced from reference TRBV2 and TRBJ1-5, is EPEVTQTPSHQVTQMGQEVILRCVPISNHLYFYWYRQILGQKVEFLVSFYNNEISEKSEIFDDQFSVERPDGSNFTLKIRSTKLEDSAMYFCASSEEGGNQPQHFGDGTRLSIL.

The rearrangement uses TRBV19 and TRBJ2-3; possible D gene TRBD1, 6 bases. Trimming removed 4 bases from V and 6 bases from J, with 11 bases in between. The V gene's germline CDR1 is LNHDA and CDR2 SQIVND (reference sequence). The CDR3 length is 13 residues. As DNA, the CDR3 is TGTGCCAGTAGTAACAGGGTTGGGGATACGCAGTATTTT. Protein sequence: CASSNRVGDTQYF. Combining the CDR3 with reference TRBV19 and TRBJ2-3 gives the whole variable domain DGGITQSPKYLFRKEGQNVTLSCEQNLNHDAMYWYRQDPGQGLRLIYYSQIVNDFQKGDIAEGYSVSREKKESFPLTVTSAQKNPTAFYLCASSNRVGDTQYFGPGTRLTVL.

V is TRBV11-3 and J is TRBJ2-1, with no clear D. The CDR3 loop spans 15 amino acids. Germline CDR1 reads SGHNT; CDR2 reads YENEEA. Trimming cost V 4 bases and J 9 bases, with 19 bases left between them. Here the CDR3 reads CASSWVGSPGGEQFF. CDR3 nucleotide sequence: TGTGCCAGCAGCTGGGTGGGTAGCCCCGGCGGTGAGCAGTTCTTC.

The table lists this clone with a few counts. The genes are TRBV28 and TRBJ2-1; 13 bases line up with TRBD2. Germline V lookup: CDR1 MDHEN, CDR2 SYDVKM. V lost 7 bases to trimming and J lost 7 bases; unmatched junction nucleotides: 22. The CDR3 has 20 amino acids. DNA of the CDR3: TGTGCCAGCATCACCTTCGGGACTAGCGGGAAGCAGGACAGCGGAAATGAGCAGTTCTTC. Amino acid sequence: CASITFGTSGKQDSGNEQFF.

This CDR3 reads CSANDPQYF. The CDR3 DNA sequence: TGCAGTGCCAACGACCCCCAGTACTTC. The chain carries TRBV20-1 and TRBJ2-5; D not certain. The CDR3 is made up of 9 amino acids. Germline values: CDR1 DFQATT, CDR2 SNEGSKA (reference sequence). With 6 bases removed from V and 9 bases from J, the gap between germline ends came to 8 bases.

This clone was seen a few times. V is TRBV2 and J is TRBJ2-6; D gene uncertain. The CDR3 is 15 amino acids. Trimming left V 5 bases short and J 4 bases short, with 12 bases between. In germline, CDR1 is SNHLY, CDR2 FYNNEI. CDR3: CASSSDKLGANVLTF. The CDR3 DNA follows: TGTGCCAGCAGTTCTGACAAACTCGGGGCCAACGTCCTGACTTTC.

The chain combines TRBV6-5 with TRBJ1-1, with 7 bases lining up with TRBD1. The CDR3 is made up of 14 amino acids. V shed 6 bases and J 7 bases; nucleotides not matched to a gene: 11. Germline V gene sequence: CDR1 MNHEY, CDR2 SVGAGI. CDR3 loop: CASRSGQVTGEAFF. As DNA, the CDR3 is TGTGCCAGCAGATCAGGACAGGTGACAGGTGAAGCTTTCTTT.

V is TRBV19 and J is TRBJ1-5, with 7 bases fitting TRBD1. CDR1 LNHDA and CDR2 SQIVND come from the germline V gene (reference sequence). CDR3 length equals 15 residues. Germline trimming cut 5 bases from V and 2 bases from J; bases unmatched to any gene: 6. The CDR3 reads CASSLADRGNQPQHF. CDR3 DNA: TGTGCCAGTAGTCTAGCCGACAGGGGCAATCAGCCCCAGCATTTT.

The chain has TRBV7-3 and TRBJ2-1; TRBD2 matches at 11 bases. After removal of 1 base from V and 8 bases from J, the junction contained 4 bases not matched to a gene. CDR3 length: 15 residues. Germline CDR1 reads SGHTA; CDR2 reads FQGTGA. The DNA of the CDR3 is TGTGCCAGCAGCTTAATTTTGACTAGCGGGGATGAGCAGTTCTTC. It encodes CASSLILTSGDEQFF.

J is TRBJ1-5 and V is TRBV7-2; maybe TRBD1 (5 bases). Germline values: CDR1 SGHTA, CDR2 FQGNSA. This CDR3 region has 15 residues. V was cut by 5 bases and J by 3 bases, with 14 bases left in between. In DNA, the CDR3 is TGTGCCAGCAGCCCACTGGGACGCCTCAATCAGCCCCAGCATTTT. Translating it yields CASSPLGRLNQPQHF.

The V gene is TRBV5-1, the J gene TRBJ1-1, with D unresolved. V lost 0 bases and J 1 base, leaving 7 bases between the germline ends. The CDR3 totals 14 residues. Germline V gene data show CDR1 as SGHRS and CDR2 as YFSETQ. This CDR3 is CASSLVGKNTEAFF. CDR3 sequence (DNA): TGCGCCAGCAGCTTGGTGGGCAAGAACACTGAAGCTTTCTTT. Supplemented by reference TRBV5-1 and TRBJ1-1, the full variable domain reads KAGVTQTPRYLIKTRGQQVTLSCSPISGHRSVSWYQQTPGQGLQFLFEYFSETQRNKGNFPGRFSGRQFSNSRSEMNVSTLELGDSALYLCASSLVGKNTEAFFGQGTRLTVV.

In the case of this clone: This specimen includes other DNA sequences encoding the same CDR3. The CDR3 sequence is CASSRQGGSNQPQHF. The CDR3 nucleotides are TGTGCCAGCAGTCGACAGGGAGGGAGCAATCAGCCCCAGCATTTT. The chain is built from TRBV6-5 and TRBJ1-5; 7 bases map to TRBD1. After removal of 5 bases from V and 1 base from J, the junction contained 5 bases not matched to a gene. Germline CDR1 MNHEY, CDR2 SVGAGI. CDR3 length: 15 residues.

The V gene is TRBV7-9, the J gene TRBJ2-5; D is undetermined. V gave up 9 bases and J gave up 5 bases, with 13 bases separating them. This CDR3 has 12 amino acids. In germline, CDR1 is SEHNR, CDR2 FQNEAQ (reference sequence). The CDR3 loop is CASLKDLETQYF. CDR3 nucleotides: TGTGCCAGTCTTAAGGATTTGGAGACCCAGTACTTC. The full variable domain, its missing parts supplied by reference TRBV7-9 and TRBJ2-5, is DTGVSQNPRHKITKRGQNVTFRCDPISEHNRLYWYRQTLGQGPEFLTYFQNEAQLEKSRLLSDRFSAERPKGSFSTLEIQRTEQGDSAMYLCASLKDLETQYFGPGTRLLVL.

The chain employs TRBV4-3 and TRBJ1-5; 7 nucleotides line up with TRBD1. Losses at the gene ends were 3 bases for V and 5 bases for J; bases not matched to a gene: 4. This CDR3 is 14 amino acids long. Germline V gives CDR1 LGHNA, CDR2 YSLEER. The chain's CDR3 is CASSHGQVDQPQHF. CDR3 sequence (DNA): TGCGCCAGCAGCCACGGACAGGTTGATCAGCCCCAGCATTTT.